The clone carrying this TCR beta chain turned up a few times. This sample stems from a study of Graves' ophthalmopathy and Graves' hyperthyroidism. PBMCs were isolated by Ficoll-Paque density gradient centrifugation, using about 9.5 ml of fresh peripheral blood as the starting material. The authors amplified TCR beta CDR3 regions from RNA transcripts. Second-round multiplex PCR followed a first-round RT-PCR using HTBI primers. TCRdb re-analysed the multiplex PCR reads in MiXCR, keeping a single row per CDR3 protein. The sample records roughly 500,000 distinct CDR3 sequences, around 14% being singletons. Sequencing input: blood. This TCR was recovered from a woman aged 25 to 45 with Graves' ophthalmopathy.

The DNA of the CDR3 is TGCAGTGCTAGATCGGAGCAGGGGGCCCCCTCCTACGAGCAGTACTTC. It translates to CSARSEQGAPSYEQYF. V gene TRBV20-1 combines with J gene TRBJ2-7; 8 nucleotides agree with TRBD1. Germline trimming cut 2 bases from V and 0 bases from J; bases unmatched to any gene: 9. CDR3 length equals 16 residues. The germline gives CDR1 DFQATT, CDR2 SNEGSKA (reference sequence).